Listed here is a single T cell receptor (beta chain). These data come from a study of blood T cell repertoires in COVID-19. Study-level background: Samples came from the United States, Italy and Spain, spanning acute and convalescent COVID-19.

The CDR3 is 15 residues long. In germline, CDR1 is SGHTA, CDR2 FQGNSA. V trimming: 6 bases; J trimming: 1 base; junction bases outside the gene matches: 8. Profiling relied on immunoSEQ multiplex PCR, and the TCRdb table lists in-frame clones only, not all of them. The top ten clones hold over 25% of a sample with 35,000 or so clones, over 75% of them seen once. The chain is built from TRBV7-2 and TRBJ2-7, with 8 bases fitting TRBD2. The source is an elderly man with active or convalescent COVID-19. The specimen was peripheral blood. The CDR3 DNA sequence: TGTGCCAGCAGGTCGGGGATAGCGGGATCCTACGAGCAGTACTTC. As protein: CASRSGIAGSYEQYF.